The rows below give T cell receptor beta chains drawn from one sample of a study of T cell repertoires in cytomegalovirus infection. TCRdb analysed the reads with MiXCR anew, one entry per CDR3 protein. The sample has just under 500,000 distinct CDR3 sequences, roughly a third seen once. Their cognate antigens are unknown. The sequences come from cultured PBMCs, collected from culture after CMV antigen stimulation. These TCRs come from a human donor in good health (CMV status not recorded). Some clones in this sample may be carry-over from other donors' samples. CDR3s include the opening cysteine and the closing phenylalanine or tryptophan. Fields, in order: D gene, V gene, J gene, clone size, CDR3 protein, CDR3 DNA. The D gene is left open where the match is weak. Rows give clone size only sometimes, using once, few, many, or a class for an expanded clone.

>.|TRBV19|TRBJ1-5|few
CASSLRGPGGGNQPQHF
TGTGCCAGTAGCCTTAGAGGCCCGGGCGGCGGCAATCAGCCCCAGCATTTT
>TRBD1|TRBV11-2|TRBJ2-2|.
CASSSRQGSSGELFF
TGTGCCAGCAGCTCCAGACAGGGGAGCTCCGGGGAGCTGTTTTTT
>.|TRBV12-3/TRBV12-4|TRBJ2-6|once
CASSPLWWDRANVLTF
TGTGCCAGCAGTCCCCTTTGGTGGGACCGCGCCAACGTCCTGACTTTC
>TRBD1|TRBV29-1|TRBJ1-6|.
CSVLEGADSPLHF
TGCAGCGTACTGGAGGGGGCCGACTCACCCCTCCACTTT
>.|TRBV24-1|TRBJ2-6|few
CATSDLGVRSGANVLTF
TGTGCCACCAGTGATTTGGGGGTTCGCTCTGGGGCCAACGTCCTGACTTTC
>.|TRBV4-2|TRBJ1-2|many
CASSPERGYGYTF
TGTGCCAGCAGCCCGGAACGAGGGTATGGCTACACCTTC
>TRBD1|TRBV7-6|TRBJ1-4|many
CASSRGTGQNEKLFF
TGTGCCAGCAGCCGTGGGACAGGGCAAAATGAAAAACTGTTTTTT
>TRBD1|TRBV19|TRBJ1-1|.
CASSDPGQGNTEAFF
TGTGCCAGTAGTGATCCGGGACAGGGAAACACTGAAGCTTTCTTT
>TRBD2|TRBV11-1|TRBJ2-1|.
CASSLAGGRSLGEQFF
TGTGCCAGCAGCCTAGCGGGAGGGCGGAGCCTGGGTGAGCAGTTCTTC
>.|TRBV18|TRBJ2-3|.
CASSPPVQGRNTQYF
TGTGCCAGCTCACCACCGGTGCAGGGGCGCAATACGCAGTATTTT
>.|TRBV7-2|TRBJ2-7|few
CASSLMTYEQYF
TGTGCCAGCAGCTTAATGACCTACGAGCAGTACTTC
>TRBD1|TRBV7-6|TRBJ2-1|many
CASSLYRQGAYYNEQFF
TGTGCCAGCAGCCTTTATAGACAGGGGGCGTACTACAATGAGCAGTTCTTC
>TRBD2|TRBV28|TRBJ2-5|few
CASSHRDYGKETQYF
TGTGCCAGCAGCCACCGGGACTACGGAAAAGAGACCCAGTACTTC
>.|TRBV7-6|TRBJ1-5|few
CAVEGSNQPQHF
TGTGCGGTCGAAGGGAGCAATCAGCCCCAGCATTTT
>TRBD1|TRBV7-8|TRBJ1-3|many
CASSPRDRVRNTIYF
TGTGCCAGCAGCCCCCGGGACAGGGTCAGAAACACCATATATTTT
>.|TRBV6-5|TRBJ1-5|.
CASRPTGSRPQHF
TGTGCCAGCAGACCCACAGGGTCGCGGCCCCAGCATTTT
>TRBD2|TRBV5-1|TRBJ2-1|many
CASSTAGVGDEQFF
TGCGCCAGCAGCACTGCGGGAGTCGGAGATGAGCAGTTCTTC
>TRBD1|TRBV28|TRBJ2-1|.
CASSFSPTAGTAHNEQFF
TGTGCCAGCAGTTTCTCACCCACAGCCGGGACAGCCCACAATGAGCAGTTCTTC
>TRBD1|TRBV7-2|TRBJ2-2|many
CASSLKDRGVNTGELFF
TGTGCCAGCAGCTTAAAGGACAGGGGCGTGAACACCGGGGAGCTGTTTTTT
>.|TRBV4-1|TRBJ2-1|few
CASSPWTGILREQFF
TGCGCCAGCAGCCCCTGGACGGGAATTCTCAGGGAGCAGTTCTTC
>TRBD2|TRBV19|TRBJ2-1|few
CASSIPGLVYEQFF
TGTGCCAGTAGTATACCGGGACTAGTGTATGAGCAGTTCTTC
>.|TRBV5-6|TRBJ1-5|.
CASSLIGGQSNQPQHF
TGTGCCAGCAGCTTGATAGGGGGGCAAAGCAATCAGCCCCAGCATTTT
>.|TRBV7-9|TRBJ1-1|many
CASSPNTMNTEAFF
TGTGCCAGCAGCCCTAACACCATGAACACTGAAGCTTTCTTT
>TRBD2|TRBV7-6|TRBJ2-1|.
CASSARLAGDSYNEQFF
TGTGCCAGCAGCGCAAGACTAGCGGGGGACTCCTACAATGAGCAGTTCTTC
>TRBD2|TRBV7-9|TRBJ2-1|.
CASSSGLAQNNEQFF
TGTGCCAGCAGCTCGGGACTAGCGCAAAACAATGAGCAGTTCTTC
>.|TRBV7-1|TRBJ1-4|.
CASTDMGYEKLFF
TGTGCCAGCACCGACATGGGGTACGAAAAACTGTTTTTT
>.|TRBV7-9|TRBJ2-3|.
CASSLIVGAGTDTQYF
TGTGCCAGCAGCTTAATCGTGGGAGCTGGAACAGATACGCAGTATTTT
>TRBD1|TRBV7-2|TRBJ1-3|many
CASSVTGGANTIYF
TGTGCCAGCAGCGTGACAGGGGGTGCAAACACCATATATTTT
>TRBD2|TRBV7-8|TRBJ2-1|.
CATSGTTYNEQFF
TGTGCTACTTCCGGGACTACCTACAATGAGCAGTTCTTC
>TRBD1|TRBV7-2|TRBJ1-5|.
CASSFDRGGNQPQHF
TGTGCCAGCAGCTTCGACAGGGGAGGCAATCAGCCCCAGCATTTT
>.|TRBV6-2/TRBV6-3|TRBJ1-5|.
CASSYLTGRNQPQHF
TGTGCCAGCAGTTACTTGACGGGGAGAAATCAGCCCCAGCATTTT
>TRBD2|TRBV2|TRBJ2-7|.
CASSDLAGGNEQYF
TGTGCCAGCAGTGATTTAGCGGGAGGCAACGAGCAGTACTTC
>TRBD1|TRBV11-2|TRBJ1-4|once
CASSPRGQGREKLFF
TGTGCCAGCAGCCCTCGGGGACAGGGGAGAGAAAAACTGTTTTTT
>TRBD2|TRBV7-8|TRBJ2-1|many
CASSRTLTSGGFFGFNEQFF
TGTGCCAGCAGCCGAACTCTGACTAGCGGGGGTTTCTTCGGGTTCAATGAGCAGTTCTTC
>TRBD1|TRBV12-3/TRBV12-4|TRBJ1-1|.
CASGPWTGESEAFF
TGTGCCAGCGGCCCGTGGACAGGGGAATCTGAAGCTTTCTTT
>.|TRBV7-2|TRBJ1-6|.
CASSLGWTYNSPLHF
TGTGCCAGCAGCTTGGGGTGGACCTATAATTCACCCCTCCACTTT
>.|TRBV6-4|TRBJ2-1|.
CASSDRDNNEQFF
TGTGCCAGCAGTGACCGGGACAACAATGAGCAGTTCTTC
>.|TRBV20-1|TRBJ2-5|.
CSASGSGGETQYF
TGCAGTGCTAGCGGGAGTGGAGGAGAGACCCAGTACTTC
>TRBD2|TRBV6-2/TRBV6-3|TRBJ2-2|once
CASSYSLGGGRSTGELFF
TGTGCCAGCAGTTACTCGCTGGGGGGAGGGAGAAGCACCGGGGAGCTGTTTTTT
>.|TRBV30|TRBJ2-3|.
CGINRASTDTQYF
TGCGGGATCAACAGGGCCTCCACAGATACGCAGTATTTT
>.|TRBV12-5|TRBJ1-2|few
CASGWTEPNYGYTF
TGTGCTAGTGGTTGGACAGAACCTAACTATGGCTACACCTTC
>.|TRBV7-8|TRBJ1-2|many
CASSLGDNYGYTF
TGTGCCAGCAGCCTAGGGGATAACTATGGCTACACCTTC
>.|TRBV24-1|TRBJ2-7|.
CATSEEGMDYEQYF
TGTGCCACCAGTGAGGAGGGAATGGACTACGAGCAGTACTTC
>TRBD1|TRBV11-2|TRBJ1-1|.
CASSLGLTGDTEAFF
TGTGCCAGCAGCTTAGGTCTGACAGGGGACACTGAAGCTTTCTTT
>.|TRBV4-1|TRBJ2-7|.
CASSQVDSVSYEQYF
TGCGCCAGCAGCCAGGTAGACAGCGTCTCCTACGAGCAGTACTTC
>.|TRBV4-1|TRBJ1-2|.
CASSQEDYGYTF
TGCGCCAGCAGCCAAGAGGATTATGGCTACACCTTC
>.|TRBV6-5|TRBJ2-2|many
CASSYSGGGIDTGELFF
TGTGCCAGCAGTTACTCCGGGGGCGGTATAGACACCGGGGAGCTGTTTTTT
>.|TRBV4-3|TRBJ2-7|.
CASSQEGGTISYEQYF
TGCGCCAGCAGCCAAGAGGGCGGTACAATCTCCTACGAGCAGTACTTC
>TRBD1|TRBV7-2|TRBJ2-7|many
CASSLVGQGNEQYF
TGTGCCAGCAGCTTAGTAGGACAGGGTAACGAGCAGTACTTC
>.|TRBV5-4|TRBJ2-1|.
CASSPYAVQYNEQFF
TGTGCCAGCAGCCCTTACGCGGTACAATACAATGAGCAGTTCTTC
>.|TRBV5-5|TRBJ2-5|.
CASSVNTGETQYF
TGTGCCAGCAGCGTAAACACGGGAGAGACCCAGTACTTC
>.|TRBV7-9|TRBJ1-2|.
CASSSLTDFYGYTF
TGTGCCAGCAGCAGCCTGACAGACTTCTATGGCTACACCTTC
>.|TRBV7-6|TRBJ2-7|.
CASSLVDSRFSYEQYF
TGTGCCAGCAGCTTAGTCGACAGCAGATTCTCCTACGAGCAGTACTTC
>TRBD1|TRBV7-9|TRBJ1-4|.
CASSLLAGGNGEKLFF
TGTGCCAGCAGCCTCCTGGCAGGGGGCAATGGTGAAAAACTGTTTTTT
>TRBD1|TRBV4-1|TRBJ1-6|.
CASSQPDRDNSPLHF
TGCGCCAGCAGCCAACCGGACAGGGACAATTCACCCCTCCACTTT